This T cell receptor (beta chain) was captured in a study of blood T cell repertoires in COVID-19. Libraries were prepared by immunoSEQ multiplex PCR; TCRdb keeps only in-frame clonotypes and omits some of them. The sample shows approximately 300,000 clones, roughly 87% of them seen only once. Germline-derived CDR1 and CDR2 are MNHEY and SMNVEV (reference sequence). The CDR3 is 14 residues long. With 1 base removed from V and 0 bases from J, the gap between germline ends came to 4 bases. The material sequenced was PBMCs or T cells enriched from blood (not recorded which). This clonotype was obtained from a woman aged 25 to 39 who had recovered from COVID-19. The J gene is TRBJ1-5, the V gene TRBV27; D gene ambiguous. The DNA of the CDR3 is TGTGCCAGCAGTTTATACACTAGCAATCAGCCCCAGCATTTT. It translates to CASSLYTSNQPQHF.